This T cell receptor beta chain was documented in a study of blood T cell repertoires in COVID-19. Whole-study context: Specimens from acute and convalescent COVID-19 originated in the United States, Italy and Spain. T cells, B-cell-depleted T cells, or PBMCs supplied cDNA or gDNA.

The trim removed 3 bases at V and 3 bases at J, leaving 8 bases unmatched. CDR1 SGDLS and CDR2 YYNGEE come from the germline V gene. The length of the CDR3 is 17 residues. This clone appeared a few times. Authors' data handling: Reference gene primer amplification in the assay estimated nucleated cell counts. Sequencing used immunoSEQ multiplex PCR; TCRdb keeps in-frame clones, though not all of them. D and trimming come from the DNA, and the V and J calls and clone size come from that table. The sample holds under 300,000 clones, roughly 85% seen once. The sequencing input was peripheral blood. The receptor's source is a human donor in a cohort sampled during active COVID-19. The gene calls are TRBV9 and TRBJ2-2; 10 bases are shared with TRBD2. Here the CDR3 DNA reads TGTGCCAGCAGCGCGACTACTAGCGGGACGCACACCGGGGAGCTGTTTTTT. Translating it yields CASSATTSGTHTGELFF.